This is a list of T cell receptor beta chains from one sample in a study of blood T cell repertoires in COVID-19. TCRdb's copy holds only in-frame clones and misses some; the assay was immunoSEQ multiplex PCR. The sample includes more than 150,000 clones, about 90% of them seen just once. The source material was PBMCs or T cells enriched from blood (not recorded which). The receptors stem from a woman aged 45-60 years who had recovered from COVID-19. Both conserved end residues are part of each CDR3. Each record gives: V gene, J gene, clone size, D gene, CDR3 DNA, CDR3 protein. The D gene is left open where the match is weak. Rows give clone size only sometimes, using once, few, many, or a class for an expanded clone.

TRBV4-1	TRBJ2-5	.	.	TGCGCCAGCAGCCACCGGACACCTCAAGAGACCCAGTACTTC	CASSHRTPQETQYF
TRBV5-1	TRBJ2-1	.	.	TGCGCCAGCAGCTTACCACAGGGGGAGGGCCATGAGCAGTTCTTC	CASSLPQGEGHEQFF
TRBV6-5	TRBJ2-5	once	.	TGTGCCAGCAGGCCTGGGGGGTGGGAGACCCAGTACTTC	CASRPGGWETQYF
TRBV19	TRBJ1-3	.	.	TGTGCCAGTAGTATAGGTTTGGGGACTGGTGGAAACACCATATATTTT	CASSIGLGTGGNTIYF
TRBV13	TRBJ2-1	.	.	TGTGCCAGCAGTTTACTAGCACCCCCCTCCTACAATGAGCAGTTCTTC	CASSLLAPPSYNEQFF
TRBV9	TRBJ2-1	.	TRBD1	TGTGCCAGCAGCCCCCCCTCGGGACAGGGGTACAATGAGCAGTTCTTC	CASSPPSGQGYNEQFF
TRBV3-1/TRBV3-2	TRBJ2-1	.	.	TGTGCCAGCAGCTTAAATACAGGACCGAATGAGCAGTTCTTC	CASSLNTGPNEQFF
TRBV5-5	TRBJ2-6	.	TRBD1	TGTGCCAGCAGCTACCCCGGGACAGGGAGCTCTGGGGCCAACGTCCTGACTTTC	CASSYPGTGSSGANVLTF
TRBV4-1	TRBJ2-1	.	TRBD2	TGCGCCAGCAGCCAAGAAGGGTCGACAGAGACTAGCCCCTTTTACAATGAGCAGTTCTTC	CASSQEGSTETSPFYNEQFF
TRBV4-2	TRBJ2-3	few	TRBD2	TGTGCCAGCAGCCAAGATGGGACTAGCGGGAGTATAGAGTATTTT	CASSQDGTSGSIEYF
TRBV6-5	TRBJ2-3	few	TRBD1	TGTGCCAGCACGGCAGGGGGTCCAGATACGCAGTATTTT	CASTAGGPDTQYF
TRBV9	TRBJ1-6	.	.	TGTGCCAGCAGCGTGGGCAGCTCCTATAATTCACCCCTCCACTTT	CASSVGSSYNSPLHF
TRBV6-4	TRBJ1-1	.	TRBD1	TGTGCCAGCAGTGACCGGACAGGGGGCCCTAACACTGAAGCTTTCTTT	CASSDRTGGPNTEAFF
TRBV28	TRBJ2-7	.	.	TGTGCCAGCAGTTTAAGAGATGTCTACGAGCAGTACTTC	CASSLRDVYEQYF
TRBV25-1	TRBJ1-4	.	TRBD1	TGTGCCAGCAGTGAAAGGGACAGGGACGAAAAACTGTTTTTT	CASSERDRDEKLFF
TRBV9	TRBJ2-2	.	.	TGTGCCAGCAGCGACCCTCTAGTGGGAGGCGACACCGGGGAGCTGTTTTTT	CASSDPLVGGDTGELFF
TRBV12-5	TRBJ2-3	.	.	TGTGCTAGTGGTTTGGGGATCCGGCAGGGAGGATTCGATACGCAGTATTTT	CASGLGIRQGGFDTQYF
TRBV6-5	TRBJ2-1	.	TRBD2	TGTGCCAGCACATATAAACGGGAGGCTTTTAATGAGCAGTTCTTC	CASTYKREAFNEQFF
TRBV5-1	TRBJ2-5	.	TRBD1	TGCGCCAGCAGCTTGAAGGGGGCTGGGGAGACCCAGTACTTC	CASSLKGAGETQYF
TRBV11-2	TRBJ1-6	.	.	TGTGCCAGCAGCTTAGATACTCCGAATTCACCCCTCCACTTT	CASSLDTPNSPLHF
TRBV10-1	TRBJ2-5	.	TRBD1	TGCGCCAGCAGTCCCGGGACAGCTCAAGAGACCCAGTACTTC	CASSPGTAQETQYF
TRBV5-6	TRBJ2-7	.	TRBD1	TGTGCCAGCAGCTTGGACGGGACAGGGCACTACGAGCAGTACTTC	CASSLDGTGHYEQYF
TRBV4-1	TRBJ1-4	.	.	TGCGCCAGCAGCCTCACACAGGGTAATGAAAAACTGTTTTTT	CASSLTQGNEKLFF
TRBV4-2	TRBJ1-2	once	TRBD1	TGTGCCAGCAGCCTCCCCCCGAGGGACAGGGGGCATCATGGCTACACCTTC	CASSLPPRDRGHHGYTF
TRBV2	TRBJ2-3	.	TRBD1	TGTGCCAGCAGTGGGGGGAAGACAGGGCGAAGCACAGATACGCAGTATTTT	CASSGGKTGRSTDTQYF
TRBV29-1	TRBJ1-4	.	.	TGCAGCGCGGTTGCATCAGGGTCTGAAAAACTGTTTTTT	CSAVASGSEKLFF
TRBV6-2/TRBV6-3	TRBJ1-1	.	TRBD1	TGTGCCAGCAGTACAGGACAGGGAGGCACTGAAGCTTTCTTT	CASSTGQGGTEAFF
TRBV2	TRBJ2-5	.	TRBD1	TGTGCCAGCAAAGGGACAGGGGCGCAAGAGACCCAGTACTTC	CASKGTGAQETQYF
TRBV27	TRBJ2-1	.	.	TGTGCCAGCAGTTTCAGGGGTGTGGGGAATGAGCAGTTCTTC	CASSFRGVGNEQFF
TRBV28	TRBJ2-7	.	.	TGTGCCAGCAGTATACAAACCTCCTACGAGCAGTACTTC	CASSIQTSYEQYF
TRBV5-1	TRBJ2-2	.	TRBD2	TGCGCCAGCAGCTTGGGGGTACTAGCGGGAAGTACCGGGGAGCTGTTTTTT	CASSLGVLAGSTGELFF
TRBV11-2	TRBJ1-2	.	.	TGTGCCAGCAGCTTCGCCCCACAGGGTTATAACTATGGCTACACCTTC	CASSFAPQGYNYGYTF
TRBV5-1	TRBJ2-1	.	.	TGCGCCAGCAGCTTGGTTGGGGCGGCTTACAATGAGCAGTTCTTC	CASSLVGAAYNEQFF
TRBV5-1	TRBJ2-1	few	TRBD2	TGCGCCAGCAGCTCCGGGACTAGCGATAACAATGAGCAGTTCTTC	CASSSGTSDNNEQFF
TRBV27	TRBJ2-7	.	.	TGTGCCAGCGTTTCTAGCGAAACCTACGAGCAGTACTTC	CASVSSETYEQYF
TRBV2	TRBJ1-2	.	.	TGTGCCAGCACAACAGGACGATGGGACTATGGCTACACCTTC	CASTTGRWDYGYTF
TRBV6-1	TRBJ2-2	few	.	TGTGCCAGCAGTGAAGCGCTCGGGACGAACACCGGGGAGCTGTTTTTT	CASSEALGTNTGELFF
TRBV7-2	TRBJ2-2	.	.	TGTGCCAGCAGCTTAGGACAGGCTAACACCGGGGAGCTGTTTTTT	CASSLGQANTGELFF
TRBV5-5	TRBJ1-1	.	.	TGTGCCAGCAGCTTGGAGGGGTGGGCTGAAGCTTTCTTT	CASSLEGWAEAFF
TRBV15	TRBJ2-1	.	TRBD2	TGTGCCACCAGCAGAGGGGTTTCGCGGGAGTGGAATGAGCAGTTCTTC	CATSRGVSREWNEQFF
TRBV19	TRBJ1-4	.	TRBD1	TGTGCCAGTAGCCCGGTGGGACAGGGGGTATTGGCTAATGAAAAACTGTTTTTT	CASSPVGQGVLANEKLFF
TRBV5-1	TRBJ2-7	once	TRBD1	TGCGCCAGCAGGCTGAACCCGGGGCAGGGGGCGCGTTACGAGCAGTACTTC	CASRLNPGQGARYEQYF
TRBV7-9	TRBJ2-6	.	TRBD2	TGTGCCAGCAGCTTCGGGGGGGCCTCTGGGGCCAACGTCCTGACTTTC	CASSFGGASGANVLTF
TRBV5-1	TRBJ2-1	.	TRBD2	TGCGCCAGCAGCTTGGACGTAGCGGGAGGCCGGTACAATGAGCAGTTCTTC	CASSLDVAGGRYNEQFF
TRBV19	TRBJ1-5	.	TRBD1	TGTGCCAGTAGCCCCCGGGACAGGCGTCTTAGTAGCAATCAGCCCCAGCATTTT	CASSPRDRRLSSNQPQHF
TRBV28	TRBJ2-4	.	TRBD2	TGTGCCAGCAGTTTGGCGACTAGCGGGAGATACGGCAAAAACATTCAGTACTTC	CASSLATSGRYGKNIQYF
TRBV7-8	TRBJ2-7	once	TRBD1	TGTGCCAGCAGTTCCGACAGGGGGATCTACGAGCAGTACTTC	CASSSDRGIYEQYF
TRBV12-5	TRBJ1-1	.	.	TGTGCTAGTGGACCAGGGTGGTCTGAAGCTTTCTTT	CASGPGWSEAFF
TRBV11-2	TRBJ2-7	.	TRBD2	TGTGCCAGCAGTGGGACTAGCGGGCAAACTTACGAGCAGTACTTC	CASSGTSGQTYEQYF
TRBV15	TRBJ2-1	.	TRBD2	TGTGCCACCAGCAGAGGAAGGCTAGCGGGAGGCAATGAGCAGTTCTTC	CATSRGRLAGGNEQFF
TRBV6-2/TRBV6-3	TRBJ1-6	.	.	TGTGCCAGCAGTTACTCGCCGGTTTCACCCCTCCACTTT	CASSYSPVSPLHF
TRBV18	TRBJ2-7	.	.	TGTGCCAGCTCACCTTACCGGGAAGAGCAGTACTTC	CASSPYREEQYF
TRBV6-5	TRBJ2-5	.	TRBD1	TGTGCCAGCAGCCCGGACAGGGCAAAGACCCAGTACTTC	CASSPDRAKTQYF
TRBV11-2	TRBJ1-4	.	.	TGTGCCAGCAGCTTTCACGGGGGTAGTGAAAAACTGTTTTTT	CASSFHGGSEKLFF
TRBV19	TRBJ2-1	.	.	TGTGCCAGTAGTAAAGGGACCGGAACAGGGAAGGTGGTCAATGAGCAGTTCTTC	CASSKGTGTGKVVNEQFF
TRBV3-1/TRBV3-2	TRBJ2-5	once	.	TGTGCCAGCAGCCTCTCAGGGGCCGAAGATACCCAGTACTTC	CASSLSGAEDTQYF